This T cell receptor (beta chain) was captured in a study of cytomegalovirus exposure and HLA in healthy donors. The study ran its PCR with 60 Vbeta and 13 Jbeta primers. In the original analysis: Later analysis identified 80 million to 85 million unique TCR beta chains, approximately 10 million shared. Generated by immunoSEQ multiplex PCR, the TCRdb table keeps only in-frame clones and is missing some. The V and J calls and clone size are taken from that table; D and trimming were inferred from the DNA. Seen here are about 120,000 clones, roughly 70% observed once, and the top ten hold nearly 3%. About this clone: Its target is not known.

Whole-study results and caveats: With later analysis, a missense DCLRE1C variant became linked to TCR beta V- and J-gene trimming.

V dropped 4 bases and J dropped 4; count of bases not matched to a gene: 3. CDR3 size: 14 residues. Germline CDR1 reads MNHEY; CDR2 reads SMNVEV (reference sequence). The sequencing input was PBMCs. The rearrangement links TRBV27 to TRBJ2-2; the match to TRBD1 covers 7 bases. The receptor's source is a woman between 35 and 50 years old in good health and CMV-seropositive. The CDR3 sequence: CASSWDRGTGELFF. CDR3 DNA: TGTGCCAGCAGTTGGGACAGAGGCACCGGGGAGCTGTTTTTT.